The 19 T cell receptor beta chains below were found in one sample sequenced in a study of long-term antiretroviral therapy in people with HIV. immunoSEQ v3.0 was run at survey level. Clones were read by immunoSEQ multiplex PCR, and TCRdb kept only the in-frame ones, dropping some. The sample lists some 35,000 clones; over 85% were seen once. The source was unsorted PBMCs, collected 5.1 years after starting antiretroviral therapy. Receptors originate from a woman between 50 and 59 years old with HIV.

This clone was seen only once. The J gene is TRBJ2-5, the V gene TRBV5-1; the D gene is possibly TRBD2 (7 bases). Germline loops: CDR1 SGHRS, CDR2 YFSETQ. This CDR3 comprises 14 residues. The germline V and J ends were trimmed by 0 bases and 5 bases, with 11 bases remaining between them. CDR3 sequence (DNA): TGCGCCAGCAGCTTGGGGGGGGGCGAGGAGACCCAGTACTTC. This translates into CASSLGGGEETQYF.

This clone was seen just once. The rearrangement joins TRBV30 to TRBJ1-1, with TRBD1 matching 9 bases. Trimming at V came to 6 bases and at J to 4 bases, leaving 6 bases not matched to a gene. This CDR3 spans 13 amino acids. CDR1 and CDR2 (germline): GTSNPN, SVGIG (reference sequence). CDR3 bases: TGTGCCTGCCGGGGACAGGGCTTCACTGAAGCTTTCTTT. Protein product: CACRGQGFTEAFF.

This chain links TRBV5-1 with TRBJ2-7; possibly TRBD2 for D (6 bases). The germline V gene encodes CDR1 SGHRS and CDR2 YFSETQ. CDR3 length: 14 residues. The V end was cut by 4 bases, the J end by 6 bases, with 17 bases between. Here the CDR3 reads CASSLDPGLPEQYF. The CDR3 nucleotides read TGCGCCAGCAGCCTGGATCCGGGACTTCCCGAGCAGTACTTC.

V is TRBV11-2 and J is TRBJ1-2; possibly TRBD1 for D (5 bases). Germline V gene data show CDR1 as SGHAT and CDR2 as FQNNGV. The CDR3 loop spans 14 amino acids. Deletions cut 5 bases from V and 7 bases from J, with 17 bases between. For the CDR3, the DNA is TGTGCCAGCAGCCAACCGGGAGGGACTGTTGGCTACACCTTC. This sequence encodes CASSQPGGTVGYTF.

The V gene is TRBV7-9, the J gene TRBJ1-4; TRBD1 aligns across 8 bases. V lost 5 bases, J lost 5 bases, and 7 bases stayed unmatched. The germline V gene encodes CDR1 SEHNR and CDR2 FQNEAQ (reference sequence). The length of the CDR3 is 15 residues. The CDR3 is CASSEPDRANEKLFF. The CDR3 nucleotides are TGTGCCAGCAGCGAACCGGACAGGGCCAATGAAAAACTGTTTTTT.

V is TRBV7-8 and J is TRBJ2-1; D call uncertain. CDR3 length: 17 amino acids. V was shortened by 5 bases and J by 8 bases, with 25 bases between the two germline ends. CDR1 SGHVS and CDR2 FQNEAQ come from the germline V gene. CDR3 protein: CASSRREAVPPWDEQFF. CDR3 DNA sequence: TGTGCCAGCAGCCGACGTGAGGCGGTCCCTCCCTGGGATGAGCAGTTCTTC.

The rearrangement uses TRBV19 and TRBJ2-1, with D possibly being TRBD2 (5 bases). Germline loops: CDR1 LNHDA, CDR2 SQIVND (reference sequence). Trimming removed 1 base at V and 5 bases at J, with 9 bases between. CDR3 length: 14 amino acids. The CDR3 region is CASSIGGANNEQFF. The CDR3 region has the DNA TGTGCCAGTAGTATAGGGGGAGCCAACAATGAGCAGTTCTTC.

This clone was observed once. The genes are TRBV5-6 and TRBJ1-6; no definite D call. Looked up from germline, CDR1 is SGHDT and CDR2 is YYEEEE. V was shortened by 5 bases and J by 8 bases, with 17 bases between the two germline ends. CDR3 size: 15 residues. The CDR3 loop reads CASRLSVRDDSPLHF. In DNA form, the CDR3 reads TGTGCCAGCAGGCTAAGCGTCAGAGACGATTCACCCCTCCACTTT.

The chain recombines TRBV11-2 with TRBJ1-2, with a tentative D call TRBD1 (6 bases). This CDR3 is built from 14 residues. Trimming removed 0 bases at V and 4 bases at J, with 9 bases between. CDR1 and CDR2 from the germline V gene are SGHAT and FQNNGV. In DNA, the CDR3 is TGTGCCAGCAGCTTAGATAAGGGGGTCTATGGCTACACCTTC. This translates into CASSLDKGVYGYTF.

J is TRBJ1-1 and V is TRBV5-6; 8 bases are a match to TRBD1. Trimming cost V 5 bases and J 7 bases; bases outside gene matches: 7. This CDR3 has 13 residues. The germline CDR1 and CDR2 sequences are SGHDT and YYEEEE. CDR3 residues: CASRVRGLGEAFF. CDR3 sequence (DNA): TGTGCCAGCAGAGTCAGGGGGCTGGGTGAAGCTTTCTTT.

The chain combines TRBV6-1 with TRBJ2-1; 12 nucleotides agree with TRBD2. The ends lost 10 bases at V and 12 bases at J; junction bases unmatched: 7. Per germline, CDR1 MNHNS and CDR2 SASEGT. The CDR3 contains 12 residues. CDR3 nucleotide sequence: TGTGCCACCATGACTAGCGGGGGTCGGCAGTTCTTC. This codes for CATMTSGGRQFF.

The chain recombines TRBV10-3 with TRBJ1-2; 8 nucleotides line up with TRBD1. The CDR3 totals 12 residues. Trimming at V came to 7 bases and at J to 8 bases, leaving 6 bases not matched to a gene. In germline, CDR1 is ENHRY, CDR2 SYGVKD. The CDR3 spells CAITPTGDGYTF. The CDR3 DNA reads TGTGCCATCACCCCGACAGGGGACGGCTACACCTTC.

V and J are TRBV5-1 and TRBJ1-4; no clear D gene. This CDR3 comprises 14 residues. Germline assignment: CDR1 SGHRS and CDR2 YFSETQ. With 0 bases removed from V and 8 bases from J, the gap between germline ends came to 11 bases. CDR3 sequence (DNA): TGCGCCAGCAGCTTGGAGGGTGTTCCCGAAAAACTGTTTTTT. It specifies CASSLEGVPEKLFF.

The rearrangement links TRBV19 to TRBJ2-7; 8 bases line up with TRBD1. Germline values: CDR1 LNHDA, CDR2 SQIVND (reference sequence). Trimming took 6 bases from V and 4 from J; bases not matched to a gene: 8. CDR3 length equals 14 residues. Here the CDR3 DNA reads TGTGCCAGTAGCCCGGACAGGGATCGGTACGAGCAGTACTTC. Translated: CASSPDRDRYEQYF.

The chain employs TRBV2 and TRBJ1-1, with 7 bases matching TRBD1. After removal of 5 bases from V and 8 bases from J, the junction contained 11 bases not matched to a gene. This CDR3 is built from 14 residues. Germline V gene lookup returns CDR1 SNHLY and CDR2 FYNNEI. The CDR3 region is CASSRDSKGSEAFF. CDR3 bases: TGTGCCAGCAGTCGGGACAGTAAGGGATCCGAAGCTTTCTTT.

V and J are TRBV30 and TRBJ1-1; D is ambiguous. V was pared by 1 base and J by 1 base, with 4 bases between. The germline CDR1 and CDR2 sequences are GTSNPN and SVGIG (reference sequence). CDR3 length: 12 amino acids. For the CDR3, the DNA is TGTGCCTGGAGTGAGGGGAACACTGAAGCTTTCTTT. Translating gives CAWSEGNTEAFF.

This chain joins TRBV7-9 and TRBJ2-5; D is undetermined. This CDR3 region has 15 residues. Trimming shortened V by 1 base and J by 2 bases, and 11 bases separated the two germline ends. Germline V gene sequence: CDR1 SEHNR, CDR2 FQNEAQ (reference sequence). CDR3 in DNA: TGTGCCAGCAGCTTAGATTTAGGCAGTCAAGAGACCCAGTACTTC. Its protein product is CASSLDLGSQETQYF.

This chain uses TRBV7-2 with TRBJ2-4, with 12 bases matching TRBD2. Losses at the gene ends were 5 bases for V and 7 bases for J; bases not matched to a gene: 3. Germline V gene lookup returns CDR1 SGHTA and CDR2 FQGNSA. CDR3 size: 14 residues. The CDR3 DNA is TGTGCCAGCAGCGTCACTAGCGGGGGGAACATTCAGTACTTC. Its protein is CASSVTSGGNIQYF. The full variable domain, its missing parts supplied by reference TRBV7-2 and TRBJ2-4, is GAGVSQSPSNKVTEKGKDVELRCDPISGHTALYWYRQSLGQGLEFLIYFQGNSAPDKSGLPSDRFSAERTGGSVSTLTIQRTQQEDSAVYLCASSVTSGGNIQYFGAGTRLSVL.

The chain couples TRBV6-6 to TRBJ1-2; D ambiguous. The ends were cut back, 8 bases at V and 10 bases at J, with 8 bases in the middle. CDR3 length: 9 residues. Germline V gene lookup returns CDR1 MNHNY and CDR2 SVGAGI (reference sequence). The CDR3 spells CASGSHYTF. CDR3 nucleotides: TGTGCCAGCGGATCCCACTACACCTTC.